This T cell receptor beta chain appears in the sequencing data of a study of beta chain features in type 1 diabetes. CDR1 is MNHNS, CDR2 SASEGT, per germline. CDR3 size: 15 residues. Trimming cost V 1 base and J 5 bases, with 12 bases left between them. The entirety of the isolated RNA underwent reverse transcription, so expressed TCRB transcripts were sequenced. Profiled with immunoSEQ multiplex PCR; TCRdb holds only in-frame clones, not every one. The sample consists of around 300,000 clones, under 8.5% of them appearing once. This receptor was identified in a woman under 30 in good health. Source material: central memory CD4+ T cells from blood. This chain connects TRBV6-1 to TRBJ1-5, with a weak D call TRBD1 (5 bases). CDR3 amino acids: CASSEDQGLYQPQHF. CDR3 nucleotide sequence: TGTGCCAGCAGTGAAGATCAGGGATTATATCAGCCCCAGCATTTT.